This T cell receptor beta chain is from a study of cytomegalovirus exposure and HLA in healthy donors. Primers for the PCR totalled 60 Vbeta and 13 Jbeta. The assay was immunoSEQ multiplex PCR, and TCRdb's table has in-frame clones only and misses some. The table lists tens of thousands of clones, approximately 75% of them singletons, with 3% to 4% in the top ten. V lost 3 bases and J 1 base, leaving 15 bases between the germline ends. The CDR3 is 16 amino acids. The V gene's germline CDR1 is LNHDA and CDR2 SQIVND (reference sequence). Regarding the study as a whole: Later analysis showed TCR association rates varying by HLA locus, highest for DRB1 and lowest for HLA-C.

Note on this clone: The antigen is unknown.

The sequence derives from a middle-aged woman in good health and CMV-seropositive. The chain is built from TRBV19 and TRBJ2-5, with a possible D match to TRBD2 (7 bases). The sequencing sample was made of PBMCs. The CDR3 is CASSMWGAGAQETQYF. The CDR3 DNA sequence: TGTGCCAGTAGTATGTGGGGGGCGGGGGCCCAAGAGACCCAGTACTTC.